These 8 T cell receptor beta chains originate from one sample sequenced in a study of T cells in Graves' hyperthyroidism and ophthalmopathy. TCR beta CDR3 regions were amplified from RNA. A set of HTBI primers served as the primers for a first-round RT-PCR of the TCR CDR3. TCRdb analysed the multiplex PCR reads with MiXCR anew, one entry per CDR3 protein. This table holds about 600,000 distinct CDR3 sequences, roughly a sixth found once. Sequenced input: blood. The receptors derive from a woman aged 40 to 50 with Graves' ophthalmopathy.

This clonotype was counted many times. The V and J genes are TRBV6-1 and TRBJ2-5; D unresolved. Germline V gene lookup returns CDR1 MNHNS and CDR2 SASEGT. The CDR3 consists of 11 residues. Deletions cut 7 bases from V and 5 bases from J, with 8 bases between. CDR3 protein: CASTSRETQYF. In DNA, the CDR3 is TGTGCCAGCACTTCACGGGAGACCCAGTACTTC.

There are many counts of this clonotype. The CDR3 DNA reads as TGTGCCAGCAGTCCCCTAAAAGAAGCTTTCTTT. Translated, it gives CASSPLKEAFF. The V and J genes are TRBV12-3 or TRBV12-4 and TRBJ1-1; D is uncertain. The CDR3 runs to 11 residues. Trimming stripped 5 bases from V and 8 bases from J, with 9 bases between.

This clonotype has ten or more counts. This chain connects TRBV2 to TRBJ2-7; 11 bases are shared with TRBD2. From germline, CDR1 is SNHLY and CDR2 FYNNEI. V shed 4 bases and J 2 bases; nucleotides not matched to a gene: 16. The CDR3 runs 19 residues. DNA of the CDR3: TGTGCCAGCAGTGTTCCCGGGACAGGTATAGCGGGAGGGCCCTACGAGCAGTACTTC. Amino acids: CASSVPGTGIAGGPYEQYF.

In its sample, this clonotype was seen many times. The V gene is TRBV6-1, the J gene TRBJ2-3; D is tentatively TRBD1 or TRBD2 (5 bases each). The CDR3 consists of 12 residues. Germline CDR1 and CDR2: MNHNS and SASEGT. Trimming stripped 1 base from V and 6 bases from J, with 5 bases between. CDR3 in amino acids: CASSEGGDTQYF. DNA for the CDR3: TGTGCCAGCAGTGAAGGGGGGGATACGCAGTATTTT.

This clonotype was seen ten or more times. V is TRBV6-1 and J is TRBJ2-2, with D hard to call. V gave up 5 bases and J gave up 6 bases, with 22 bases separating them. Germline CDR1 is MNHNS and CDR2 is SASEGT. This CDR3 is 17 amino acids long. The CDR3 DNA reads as TGTGCCAGCAGTCCCCGTCAGCCGAGACTGGCACCCGGGGAGCTGTTTTTT. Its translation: CASSPRQPRLAPGELFF.

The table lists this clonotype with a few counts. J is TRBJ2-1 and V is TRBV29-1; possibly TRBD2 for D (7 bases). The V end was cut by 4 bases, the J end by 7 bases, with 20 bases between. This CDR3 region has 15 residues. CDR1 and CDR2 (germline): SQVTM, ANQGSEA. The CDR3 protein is CSVVGPGAGVNEQFF. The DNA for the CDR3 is TGCAGCGTTGTAGGTCCAGGGGCGGGGGTAAATGAGCAGTTCTTC.

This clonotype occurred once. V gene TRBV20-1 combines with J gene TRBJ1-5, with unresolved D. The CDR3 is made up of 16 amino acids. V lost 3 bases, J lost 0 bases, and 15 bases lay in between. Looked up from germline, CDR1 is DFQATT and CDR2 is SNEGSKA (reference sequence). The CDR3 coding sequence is TGCAGTGCTAGTAAATCCACGACATATAGCAATCAGCCCCAGCATTTT. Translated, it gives CSASKSTTYSNQPQHF.

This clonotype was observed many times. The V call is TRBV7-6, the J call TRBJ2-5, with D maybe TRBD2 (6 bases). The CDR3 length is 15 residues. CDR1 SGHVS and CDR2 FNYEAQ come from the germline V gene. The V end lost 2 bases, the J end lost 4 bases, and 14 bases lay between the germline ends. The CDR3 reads CASSLSAGRGETQYF. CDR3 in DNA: TGTGCCAGCAGCTTAAGCGCGGGACGGGGAGAGACCCAGTACTTC.